This T cell receptor beta chain originates from a study of CD8 T cells in Susac syndrome. Sequencing of TCR beta was performed on blood CD8+ and CD4+ T cells. TEMRA cells were enriched by FACS, while CD8+ and CD4+ T cells were obtained through a negative isolation that was performed magnetically. Random hexamers served to reverse transcribe about 0.5 to 1 ug RNA. An immunoSEQ multiplex PCR amplified TCR beta CDR3 over 54 Vbeta and 13 Jbeta. TCRdb re-analysed the immunoSEQ multiplex PCR reads in MiXCR, keeping a single row per CDR3 protein. The data contain 350,000 to 550,000 distinct CDR3 sequences, approximately 85% of them singletons. Between the trimmed V and J ends, which lost 0 bases and 4 bases, there was a span of 14 bases. This CDR3 is 15 amino acids long. Germline assignment: CDR1 GTSNPN and CDR2 SVGIG (reference sequence).

V gene TRBV30 combines with J gene TRBJ2-3; TRBD1 is a possible D gene (6 bases). Sequenced input: CD8+ T cells from PBMCs. The receptor was derived from a human donor with multiple sclerosis. CDR3 sequence: CAWSVGRGVSDTQYF. CDR3 DNA sequence: TGTGCCTGGAGTGTAGGCAGGGGCGTTTCAGATACGCAGTATTTT.